This passage covers 14 T cell receptor beta chains from one sample sequenced in a study of cytomegalovirus exposure and HLA in healthy donors (dated 2017 in TCRdb). Library preparation was by the immunoSEQ multiplex PCR assay. The multiplex PCR relied on a mix of 60 forward primers for TCR Vbeta segments and 13 reverse primers for TCR Jbeta segments. TCRdb obtained this table from immuneACCESS and retained in-frame rearrangements with V and J assigned. These tables miss some clones; where compared with another copy, unresolved V genes account for less than half of the shortfall, and the remainder is unexplained. The sample table contains 100,000 to 150,000 clones; only one count was recorded for roughly 84% of them. Clones ranked in the top ten supply less than 3.5% of the sample. The sequencing sample was made of PBMCs. Every receptor here comes from a man aged 45 to 65 in good health and CMV-seronegative.

The chain has TRBV2 and TRBJ1-1; 7 bases are shared with TRBD1. There are 15 residues in the CDR3. CDR1 SNHLY and CDR2 FYNNEI come from the germline V gene. Trimming removed 6 bases from V and 1 base from J; junction bases left unmatched: 8. CDR3 sequence: CASRGAQGTNTEAFF. In nucleotides, the CDR3 is TGTGCCAGCAGAGGGGCACAGGGGACGAACACTGAAGCTTTCTTT.

This clone was detected once. The CDR3 DNA reads TGTGCCAGCAGTAAGACAGGGGTCGGCTCTGAAGCTTTCTTT. Amino acid sequence: CASSKTGVGSEAFF. This sequence joins TRBV25-1 and TRBJ1-1; TRBD1 aligns across 8 bases. CDR3 length: 14 amino acids. Per the germline V gene, CDR1 is MGHDK and CDR2 is SYGVNS. The trim removed 5 bases at V and 6 bases at J, leaving 8 bases unmatched. The variable domain in full, with the rest retrieved from reference TRBV25-1 and TRBJ1-1, is EADIYQTPRYLVIGTGKKITLECSQTMGHDKMYWYQQDPGMELHLIHYSYGVNSTEKGDLSSESTVSRIRTEHFPLTLESARPSHTSQYLCASSKTGVGSEAFFGQGTRLTVV.

J is TRBJ1-5 and V is TRBV19; D might be TRBD1 (5 bases). CDR1 and CDR2 from the germline V gene are LNHDA and SQIVND (reference sequence). CDR3 size: 15 residues. The germline V and J ends were trimmed by 4 bases and 3 bases, with 13 bases remaining between them. CDR3: CASSKGGVDNQPQHF. Here the CDR3 DNA reads TGTGCCAGTAGTAAAGGAGGGGTTGACAATCAGCCCCAGCATTTT. The full variable domain, with the rest looked up from reference TRBV19 and TRBJ1-5, is DGGITQSPKYLFRKEGQNVTLSCEQNLNHDAMYWYRQDPGQGLRLIYYSQIVNDFQKGDIAEGYSVSREKKESFPLTVTSAQKNPTAFYLCASSKGGVDNQPQHFGDGTRLSIL.

This clone was recorded only once. This chain joins TRBV6-5 and TRBJ1-6; possibly TRBD1 for D (5 bases). The CDR3 is 14 residues long. V dropped 2 bases and J dropped 6 bases, with 8 bases sitting between them. CDR1 MNHEY and CDR2 SVGAGI come from the germline V gene. As DNA, the CDR3 is TGTGCCAGCAGTTACCAGGGTCCTAATTCACCCCTCCACTTT. This encodes CASSYQGPNSPLHF.

This clone was counted a single time. The V gene is TRBV5-4, the J gene TRBJ2-5; D perhaps matches TRBD2 (5 bases). CDR3 size: 13 residues. CDR1 and CDR2 (germline): SGHNT, YYREEE (reference sequence). The germline V and J ends were trimmed by 2 bases and 5 bases, with 10 bases remaining between them. The CDR3 coding sequence is TGTGCCAGCAGCTTAGGGAGAAGGGAGACCCAGTACTTC. This sequence encodes CASSLGRRETQYF.

The chain combines TRBV2 with TRBJ2-7; 8 bases are a match to TRBD2. The CDR3 has 13 amino acids. The V gene's germline CDR1 is SNHLY and CDR2 FYNNEI. Losses at the gene ends were 8 bases for V and 3 bases for J; bases not matched to a gene: 6. This CDR3 reads CASLLAGGYEQYF. The DNA for the CDR3 is TGTGCCAGCCTTCTCGCGGGGGGCTACGAGCAGTACTTC.

The rearrangement joins TRBV28 to TRBJ1-1; the D is unclear. V was pared by 3 bases and J by 6 bases, with 11 bases between. Germline loops: CDR1 MDHEN, CDR2 SYDVKM. CDR3 length equals 13 residues. CDR3 sequence (DNA): TGTGCCAGCAGTTTGTCTCCCAGGTCTGAAGCTTTCTTT. Protein sequence: CASSLSPRSEAFF.

This chain joins TRBV9 and TRBJ2-3, with D perhaps matching TRBD2 (6 bases). The CDR3 is 15 amino acids. In germline, CDR1 is SGDLS, CDR2 YYNGEE. The V and J ends lost 6 bases and 0 bases respectively, with 14 bases between them. The CDR3 nucleotides read TGTGCCAGCAACGGGGAGCGGGCGAGCACAGATACGCAGTATTTT. Its protein product is CASNGERASTDTQYF.

In this sample, this clone turned up a few times. V gene TRBV2 combines with J gene TRBJ2-5; perhaps TRBD2 as D (5 bases). Trimming shortened V by 1 base and J by 5 bases, and 11 bases separated the two germline ends. The V gene's germline CDR1 is SNHLY and CDR2 FYNNEI. The CDR3 runs 14 residues. The CDR3: CASSEVMRGETQYF. In nucleotides, the CDR3 is TGTGCCAGCAGTGAAGTCATGAGAGGGGAGACCCAGTACTTC.

This clone was detected a few times. The chain has TRBV4-3 and TRBJ1-2; D is perhaps TRBD1 (6 bases). The V and J ends lost 0 bases and 2 bases respectively, with 7 bases between them. Germline V gene data show CDR1 as LGHNA and CDR2 as YSLEER. The CDR3 length is 14 residues. This CDR3 is CASSQETGNYGYTF. As DNA, the CDR3 is TGCGCCAGCAGCCAAGAAACAGGGAACTATGGCTACACCTTC.

This chain joins TRBV4-2 and TRBJ1-6, with TRBD1 matching 7 bases. CDR3 length: 14 amino acids. Per germline, CDR1 LGHNA and CDR2 YNFKEQ. Trimming at V came to 0 bases and at J to 8 bases, leaving 1 base not matched to a gene. This chain's CDR3 is CASSQDGTDSPLHF. The CDR3 nucleotides are TGTGCCAGCAGCCAAGACGGGACAGATTCACCCCTCCACTTT.

The CDR3 is CASSVGATEAFF. CDR3 in DNA: TGTGCCAGCAGCGTAGGGGCAACTGAAGCTTTCTTT. V is TRBV9 and J is TRBJ1-1; D remains ambiguous. Germline V CDR1 and CDR2: SGDLS, YYNGEE. CDR3 size: 12 residues. V gave up 0 bases and J gave up 5 bases, with 5 bases separating them.

V and J are TRBV19 and TRBJ2-3, with 7 bases matching TRBD2. V was clipped by 3 bases and J by 4 bases; unmatched bases: 16. The CDR3 is 18 amino acids. The germline V gene encodes CDR1 LNHDA and CDR2 SQIVND (reference sequence). The CDR3 DNA reads TGTGCCAGTAGTATTCAGTTCACTAGCGAAGGAGATGCAGATACGCAGTATTTT. Its protein product is CASSIQFTSEGDADTQYF.

The chain recombines TRBV19 with TRBJ1-5, with TRBD1 matching over 8 bases. The CDR3 is made up of 16 amino acids. CDR1 is LNHDA, CDR2 SQIVND, per germline (reference sequence). Germline trimming cut 8 bases from V and 3 bases from J; bases unmatched to any gene: 12. This chain's CDR3 is CASQNDRGLHNQPQHF. The CDR3 DNA reads TGTGCCAGTCAAAATGACAGGGGCCTCCACAATCAGCCCCAGCATTTT. Using reference TRBV19 and TRBJ1-5 for the parts outside the CDR3, the full variable domain is DGGITQSPKYLFRKEGQNVTLSCEQNLNHDAMYWYRQDPGQGLRLIYYSQIVNDFQKGDIAEGYSVSREKKESFPLTVTSAQKNPTAFYLCASQNDRGLHNQPQHFGDGTRLSIL.